This TCR beta chain was sequenced during a study of molecular identifiers for immune sequencing clone quantification. From the PCR reads, TCRdb called clonotypes with MiXCR, one entry per CDR3 protein. The sample records roughly 630,000 distinct CDR3 sequences, around 25% being singletons. This clonotype was observed a few times. Looked up from germline, CDR1 is MNHEY and CDR2 is SMNVEV (reference sequence). The CDR3 contains 14 residues. Trimming cost V 2 bases and J 8 bases, with 13 bases left between them. Naive CD8 T cells were FACS-sorted by CD8+CD4-CCR7+CD45RA+ markers. V and J are TRBV27 and TRBJ2-1, with D perhaps assigned TRBD1 or TRBD2 (5 bases each). This clonotype originated in a human donor in good health. Some libraries in this study had Jurkat cell RNA spiked in. Sequencing was done on a sample of naive CD8+ T cells from blood, with Jurkat cell RNA spiked in. Described subset: FACS-sorted CD8+CD4-CCR7+CD45RA+ naive T cells. The chain's CDR3 is CASSLHGAGDEQFF. The CDR3 DNA reads TGTGCCAGCAGTTTACATGGGGCCGGGGATGAGCAGTTCTTC.